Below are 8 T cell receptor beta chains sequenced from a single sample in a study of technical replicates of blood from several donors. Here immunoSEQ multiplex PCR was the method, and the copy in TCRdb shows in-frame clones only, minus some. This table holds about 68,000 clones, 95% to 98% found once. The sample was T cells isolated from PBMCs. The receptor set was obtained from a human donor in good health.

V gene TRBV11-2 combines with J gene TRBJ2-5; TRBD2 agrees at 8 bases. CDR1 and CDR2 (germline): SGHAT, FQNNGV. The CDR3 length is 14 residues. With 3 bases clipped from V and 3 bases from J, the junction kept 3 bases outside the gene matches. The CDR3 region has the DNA TGTGCCAGCAGCTTTAGCGGGGCTGAAGAGACCCAGTACTTC. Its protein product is CASSFSGAEETQYF. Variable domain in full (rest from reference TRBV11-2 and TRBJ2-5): EAGVAQSPRYKIIEKRQSVAFWCNPISGHATLYWYQQILGQGPKLLIQFQNNGVVDDSQLPKDRFSAERLKGVDSTLKIQPAKLEDSAVYLCASSFSGAEETQYFGPGTRLLVL.

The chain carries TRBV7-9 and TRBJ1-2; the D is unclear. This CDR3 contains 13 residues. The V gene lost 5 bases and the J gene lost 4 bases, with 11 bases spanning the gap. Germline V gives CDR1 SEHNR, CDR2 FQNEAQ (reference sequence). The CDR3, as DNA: TGTGCCAGCAGCCTTAGCGAATTCTATGGCTACACCTTC. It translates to CASSLSEFYGYTF.

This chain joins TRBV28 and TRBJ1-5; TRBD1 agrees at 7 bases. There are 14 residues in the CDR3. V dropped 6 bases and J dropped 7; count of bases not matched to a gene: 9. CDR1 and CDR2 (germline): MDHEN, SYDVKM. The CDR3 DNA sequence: TGTGCCAGCAGCTGGGACAGAGAAATCCAGCCCCAGCATTTT. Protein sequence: CASSWDREIQPQHF.

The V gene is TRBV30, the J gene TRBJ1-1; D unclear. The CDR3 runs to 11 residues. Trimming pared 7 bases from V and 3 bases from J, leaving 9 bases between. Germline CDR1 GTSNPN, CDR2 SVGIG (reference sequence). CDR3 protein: CAFTVYTEAFF. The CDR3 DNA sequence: TGTGCCTTTACAGTTTACACTGAAGCTTTCTTT.

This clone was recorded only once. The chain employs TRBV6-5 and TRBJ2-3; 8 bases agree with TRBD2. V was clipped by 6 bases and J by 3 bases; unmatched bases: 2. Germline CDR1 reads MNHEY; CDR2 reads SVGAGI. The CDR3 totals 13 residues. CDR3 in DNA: TGTGCCAGCAGGGGACTAGAGACAGATACGCAGTATTTT. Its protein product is CASRGLETDTQYF.

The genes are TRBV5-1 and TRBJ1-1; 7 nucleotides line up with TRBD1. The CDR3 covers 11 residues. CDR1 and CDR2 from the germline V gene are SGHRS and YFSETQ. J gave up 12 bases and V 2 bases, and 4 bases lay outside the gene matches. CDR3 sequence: CASSLDREPFF. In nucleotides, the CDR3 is TGCGCCAGCAGCTTAGACAGGGAACCTTTCTTT.

In nucleotides, the CDR3 is TGTGCCAGCCTTTCCTACGAGCAGTACTTC. It translates to CASLSYEQYF. The rearrangement uses TRBV2 and TRBJ2-7; no clear D. The V and J ends lost 8 bases and 1 base respectively, with 3 bases between them. CDR1 and CDR2 from the germline V gene are SNHLY and FYNNEI. CDR3 length: 10 residues.

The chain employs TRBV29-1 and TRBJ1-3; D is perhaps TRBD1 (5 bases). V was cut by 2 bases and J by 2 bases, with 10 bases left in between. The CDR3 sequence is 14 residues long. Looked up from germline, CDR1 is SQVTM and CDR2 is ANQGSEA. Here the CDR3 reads CSVETAGPGNTIYF. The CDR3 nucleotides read TGCAGCGTTGAAACGGCAGGGCCTGGAAACACCATATATTTT. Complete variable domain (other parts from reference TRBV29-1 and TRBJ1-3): SAVISQKPSRDICQRGTSLTIQCQVDSQVTMMFWYRQQPGQSLTLIATANQGSEATYESGFVIDKFPISRPNLTFSTLTVSNMSPEDSSIYLCSVETAGPGNTIYFGEGSWLTVV.